This T cell receptor beta chain appears in the sequencing data of a study of cytomegalovirus exposure and HLA in healthy donors. Study context: The same platform was used for the 100 to 150 validation repertoires and the approximately 700 first-cohort repertoires, a later analysis reported. Broader study findings: With high specificity and sensitivity, the classifier reportedly diagnosed cytomegalovirus status.

Measured with immunoSEQ multiplex PCR; TCRdb has only the in-frame clones, and not every one. The data show some 130,000 clones, with 88% seen just once and about 1.5% held by the top ten. The CDR3 runs 16 residues. The V gene lost 3 bases and the J gene lost 2 bases, with 17 bases spanning the gap. The germline CDR1 and CDR2 sequences are SGHAT and FQNNGV. With regard to this clone: Its antigen remains unidentified.

The donors were in the approximately 120-subject validation cohort, distinct from the approximately 610-subject first cohort. The chain is built from TRBV11-2 and TRBJ2-7, with D tentatively TRBD1 (6 bases). The TCR sequence derives from a man aged 25 to 45 in good health and CMV-seronegative. Sample: PBMCs. The CDR3 nucleotides read TGTGCCAGCAGCTTGGGGACGACAGGCGTCACCTACGAGCAGTACTTC. Encoded protein: CASSLGTTGVTYEQYF.